These 22 T cell receptor beta chains were all obtained from the same sample, sequenced in a study of T cell repertoires in ileal Crohn's disease. Clones were sequenced by immunoSEQ multiplex PCR, and TCRdb holds only the in-frame ones, with some missing. This table has about 60,000 clones, roughly 91% appearing once. Time point meaning: neoterminal ileum biopsy at postoperative endoscopy, about 6 months after surgery. The material sequenced was ileal tissue. These receptors originate from an adult with Crohn's disease.

The rearrangement uses TRBV28 and TRBJ1-5, with 8 positions matching TRBD1. Germline CDR1 is MDHEN and CDR2 is SYDVKM. This CDR3 contains 11 residues. The CDR3 DNA sequence: TGTGGCCAGGGGGCTCTTCAGCCCCAGCATTTT. It encodes CGQGALQPQHF. The full variable domain, rest sourced from reference TRBV28 and TRBJ1-5, is DVKVTQSSRYLVKRTGEKVFLECVQDMDHENMFWYRQDPGLGLRLIYFSYDVKMKEKGDIPEGYSVSREKKERFSLILESASTNQTSMYLCGQGALQPQHFGDGTRLSIL.

The chain couples TRBV5-1 to TRBJ2-5; D is possibly TRBD1 (6 bases). The CDR3 loop spans 19 amino acids. CDR1 is SGHRS and CDR2 is YFSETQ in the germline V gene. Between the trimmed V and J ends, which lost 8 bases and 4 bases, there was a span of 33 bases. CDR3 coding DNA: TGCGCCAGTACCCGGAGGAGATTTGGGGGCGGCTCTAGGGGAGAGACCCAGTACTTC. This gives the protein CASTRRRFGGGSRGETQYF.

This chain joins TRBV6-1 and TRBJ2-7; 10 bases line up with TRBD1. The germline V gene encodes CDR1 MNHNS and CDR2 SASEGT. This CDR3 region has 14 residues. The V gene end was trimmed by 2 bases and the J gene end by 4 bases; junction bases not matched to a gene: 2. The CDR3 spells CASSERDRGYEQYF. CDR3 DNA: TGTGCCAGCAGTGAACGGGACAGGGGATACGAGCAGTACTTC.

The chain employs TRBV27 and TRBJ2-6; possibly TRBD1 for D (5 bases). CDR3 size: 15 residues. The germline gives CDR1 MNHEY, CDR2 SMNVEV (reference sequence). V was cut by 5 bases and J by 5 bases, with 13 bases left in between. The CDR3 region is CASSPRGFWANVLTF. The CDR3 DNA reads as TGTGCCAGCAGTCCAAGGGGATTCTGGGCCAACGTCCTGACTTTC.

The rearrangement links TRBV11-3 to TRBJ1-1, with D possibly being TRBD1 (5 bases). CDR3 size: 13 residues. Germline V gene data show CDR1 as SGHNT and CDR2 as YENEEA. With 8 bases removed from V and 1 base from J, the gap between germline ends came to 11 bases. CDR3 region: CASSTGGNTEAFF. For the CDR3, the DNA is TGTGCCAGCTCCACGGGGGGGAACACTGAAGCTTTCTTT.

A word on this clone: At one of its ends the junction is not consistent with the germline gene, which may arise from a read error. This chain joins TRBV11-3 and TRBJ2-5, with a possible D match to TRBD2 (6 bases). Germline V gene sequence: CDR1 SGHNT, CDR2 YENEEA. This CDR3 spans 15 amino acids. Here the CDR3 reads CASSLAAELQETQYF. For the CDR3, the DNA is TGTGCCAGCAGTTTAGCGGCGGAACTCCAAGAGACCCAGTACTTC.

The rearrangement joins TRBV19 to TRBJ2-5; TRBD2 matches 7 bases. V lost 6 bases, J lost 2 bases, and 6 bases stayed unmatched. This CDR3 is 14 amino acids long. Germline lookup yields CDR1 LNHDA and CDR2 SQIVND (reference sequence). CDR3 sequence reads: CASSILANQETQYF. The CDR3 nucleotides read TGTGCCAGTAGCATACTAGCGAATCAAGAGACCCAGTACTTC.

The J gene is TRBJ1-1, the V gene TRBV5-1, with 8 bases fitting TRBD1. CDR1 SGHRS and CDR2 YFSETQ come from the germline V gene. The ends lost 8 bases at V and 2 bases at J; junction bases unmatched: 8. This CDR3 comprises 14 residues. The CDR3: CASKRTGTNTEAFF. The CDR3 region has the DNA TGCGCCAGTAAAAGGACAGGGACAAACACTGAAGCTTTCTTT.

V is TRBV2 and J is TRBJ2-1, with D possibly TRBD1 on 5 matching bases. Between the trimmed V and J ends, which lost 8 bases and 6 bases, there was a span of 17 bases. The CDR3 runs 14 residues. Germline V gene lookup returns CDR1 SNHLY and CDR2 FYNNEI. In nucleotides, the CDR3 is TGTGCCAGCGGAATAGGTTGGGGCGCCAATGAGCAGTTCTTC. This gives the protein CASGIGWGANEQFF.

The J gene is TRBJ1-1, the V gene TRBV4-1; D is perhaps TRBD1 (5 bases). The CDR3 has 15 residues. The germline CDR1 and CDR2 sequences are MGHRA and YSYEKL. V was pared by 4 bases and J by 4 bases, with 16 bases between. The CDR3 region is CASSPYGGEFTEAFF. The CDR3 bases are TGCGCCAGCAGCCCGTACGGGGGGGAGTTCACTGAAGCTTTCTTT.

This chain uses TRBV19 with TRBJ1-1, with D uncertain. Per germline, CDR1 LNHDA and CDR2 SQIVND (reference sequence). The CDR3 totals 12 residues. V was pared by 4 bases and J by 6 bases, with 9 bases between. The CDR3 DNA follows: TGTGCCAGTAGTACTTATTCTCCTGAAGCTTTCTTT. Amino acid sequence: CASSTYSPEAFF.

The table lists this clone with a few counts. The V gene is TRBV18, the J gene TRBJ1-5; no firm D call. Germline lookup yields CDR1 KGHSH and CDR2 LQKENI. The CDR3 has 12 residues. Trimming cost V 0 bases and J 6 bases, with 3 bases left between them. Here the CDR3 DNA reads TGTGCCAGCTCACCACCGAGTCAGCCCCAGCATTTT. Translation gives CASSPPSQPQHF.

This clone was picked up one time. The J gene is TRBJ2-3, the V gene TRBV2; 10 nucleotides align to TRBD2. V lost 5 bases to trimming and J lost 4 bases; unmatched junction nucleotides: 18. CDR3 length: 19 residues. Germline-derived CDR1 and CDR2 are SNHLY and FYNNEI. The CDR3 loop is CASSKNRKMSGGAADTQYF. The DNA of the CDR3 is TGTGCCAGCAGTAAAAATAGGAAGATGAGCGGGGGGGCGGCAGATACGCAGTATTTT.

The chain is built from TRBV7-3 and TRBJ2-4, with D perhaps matching TRBD2 (5 bases). Trimming shortened V by 1 base and J by 3 bases, and 13 bases separated the two germline ends. Germline values: CDR1 SGHTA, CDR2 FQGTGA. The CDR3 has 16 amino acids. CDR3 residues: CASSLKRLGDKNIQYF. Here the CDR3 DNA reads TGTGCCAGCAGCTTAAAGCGGCTCGGGGACAAAAACATTCAGTACTTC.

This chain's CDR3 is CASSGREGLGDTQYF. CDR3 coding DNA: TGTGCCAGCAGCGGACGGGAGGGCCTAGGAGATACGCAGTATTTT. The chain couples TRBV9 to TRBJ2-3; the match to TRBD2 covers 8 bases. Per the germline V gene, CDR1 is SGDLS and CDR2 is YYNGEE. The CDR3 consists of 15 residues. V shed 3 bases, J shed 5 bases, and the junction held 8 bases outside the gene matches.

The J gene is TRBJ1-3, the V gene TRBV6-1, with D unresolved. Trimming removed 0 bases at V and 3 bases at J, with 12 bases between. Germline CDR1 MNHNS, CDR2 SASEGT. The CDR3 is made up of 16 amino acids. The CDR3 bases are TGTGCCAGCAGTGAAGCGTTTTCGGGGAGTGGAAACACCATATATTTT. Its protein is CASSEAFSGSGNTIYF.

In this sample, this clone turned up once. This chain connects TRBV28 to TRBJ1-5; no clear D. This CDR3 spans 13 amino acids. Deletions cut 1 base from V and 5 bases from J, with 6 bases between. The V gene's germline CDR1 is MDHEN and CDR2 SYDVKM. The CDR3: CASSLYSYQPQHF. CDR3 coding DNA: TGTGCCAGCAGTTTATATTCGTATCAGCCCCAGCATTTT.

The rearrangement links TRBV6-1 to TRBJ2-1; the match to TRBD1 covers 8 bases. CDR1 and CDR2 from the germline V gene are MNHNS and SASEGT. The V gene end was trimmed by 6 bases and the J gene end by 3 bases; junction bases not matched to a gene: 7. The CDR3 is made up of 15 amino acids. The CDR3: CASRLDRADYNEQFF. The CDR3 region has the DNA TGTGCCAGCAGATTGGACAGGGCCGACTACAATGAGCAGTTCTTC.

This rearrangement joins TRBV5-1 to TRBJ2-5; 9 bases line up with TRBD1. Trimming took 4 bases from V and 0 from J; bases not matched to a gene: 13. This CDR3 is 18 amino acids long. Germline loops: CDR1 SGHRS, CDR2 YFSETQ. CDR3 nucleotide sequence: TGCGCCAGCAGCGCGTACAGGGGGCGCCGGGGGGACCAAGAGACCCAGTACTTC. As protein: CASSAYRGRRGDQETQYF.

The chain couples TRBV19 to TRBJ1-5; no firm D call. Trimming left V 4 bases short and J 7 bases short, with 11 bases between. The CDR3 length is 13 residues. Germline V gene sequence: CDR1 LNHDA, CDR2 SQIVND (reference sequence). CDR3: CASSTHLGQPQHF. The CDR3 DNA follows: TGTGCCAGTAGTACCCATCTAGGCCAGCCCCAGCATTTT.

V gene TRBV15 combines with J gene TRBJ2-7; 8 bases are a match to TRBD1. The CDR3 loop spans 15 amino acids. J lost 5 bases, V lost 1 base, and 7 bases had no gene match. The germline V gene has CDR1 LNHNV and CDR2 YYDKDF (reference sequence). The CDR3 bases are TGTGCCACCAGCAGAGGGGCTACGACAGGGGACGAGCAGTACGTC. It translates to CATSRGATTGDEQYV.

V is TRBV28 and J is TRBJ1-2; no clear D gene. Germline loops: CDR1 MDHEN, CDR2 SYDVKM. The CDR3 spans 14 residues. The ends were cut back, 0 bases at V and 8 bases at J, with 13 bases in the middle. The CDR3 coding sequence is TGTGCCAGCAGTTTATGGCAGGCCAGCCGGGGCTACACCTTC. This sequence encodes CASSLWQASRGYTF.